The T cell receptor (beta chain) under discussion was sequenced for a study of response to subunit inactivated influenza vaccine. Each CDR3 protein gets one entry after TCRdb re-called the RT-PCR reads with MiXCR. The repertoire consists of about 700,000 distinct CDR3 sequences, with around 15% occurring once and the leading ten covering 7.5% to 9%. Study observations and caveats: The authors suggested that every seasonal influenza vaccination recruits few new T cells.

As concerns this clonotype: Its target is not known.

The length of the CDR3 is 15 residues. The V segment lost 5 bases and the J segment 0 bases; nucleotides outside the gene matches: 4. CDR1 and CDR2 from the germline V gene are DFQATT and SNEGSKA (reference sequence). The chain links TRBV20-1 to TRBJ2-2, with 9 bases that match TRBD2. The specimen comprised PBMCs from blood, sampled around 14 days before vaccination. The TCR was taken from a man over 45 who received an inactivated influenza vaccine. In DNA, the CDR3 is TGCAGTGCTGATAGCGGGAGCTCGAACACCGGGGAGCTGTTTTTT. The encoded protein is CSADSGSSNTGELFF.